These 29 T cell receptor beta chains originate from one sample sequenced in a study of regulatory T cells in long-lasting Graves disease listed by TCRdb under 2021. Libraries were made using multiplex PCR. TCRdb names Illumina HiSeq 4000 as the instrument used. TCR beta libraries were built with iRepertoire HTBI primers and Arm-PCR amplification of CDR3 regions. TCRdb reran the public reads through fastp at Q25 and MiXCR, keeping productive beta chains. Every CDR3 protein is listed once, alongside the most common genes and DNA of its rows. The sample data list roughly 470,000 distinct CDR3 sequences, and around 20% of these were observed just once. The ten largest make up about 8.3% of the sample. Explained via the paper, the time point label denotes: persistent/refractory GD, antithyroid drugs over 5 years with positive TRAb. RNA was extracted from PBMCs in TRIzol for both TCR sequencing and RNA sequencing.

This material consisted of peripheral blood mononuclear cells (PBMCs), taken when the disease was refractory, from a patient treated with antithyroid drugs. These receptors were collected from a female donor with Graves disease.

The chain combines TRBV6-1 with TRBJ1-2; weak D call: TRBD1 (5 bases). The CDR3 is 17 amino acids. Germline values: CDR1 MNHNS, CDR2 SASEGT. Between the trimmed V and J ends, which lost 10 bases and 5 bases, there was a span of 29 bases. CDR3 in DNA: TGTGCCACCCCGGGGGGGGGTTGGGCCTGGGGACCGTATGGCTACACCTTC. Its translation is CATPGGGWAWGPYGYTF.

This clonotype has more than one count but fewer than ten. The V and J genes are TRBV6-1 and TRBJ2-5; 10 bases map to TRBD1. V shed 6 bases, J shed 2 bases, and the junction held 6 bases outside the gene matches. This CDR3 has 15 residues. Germline CDR1 MNHNS, CDR2 SASEGT. Here the CDR3 reads CASSRTGGRQETQYF. CDR3 DNA sequence: TGTGCCAGCAGCCGGACAGGGGGGAGGCAAGAGACCCAGTACTTC.

The sample holds a few counts of this clonotype. This chain connects TRBV5-8 to TRBJ1-2; TRBD1 aligns across 7 bases. V gave up 4 bases and J gave up 5 bases; unmatched junction bases: 14. Germline V gene data show CDR1 as SGHTS and CDR2 as YDEGEE. The CDR3 runs 16 residues. The CDR3 bases are TGTGCCAGCAGCAGAACCGGGACAGAGATTTCTTATGGCTACACCTTC. Protein sequence: CASSRTGTEISYGYTF.

This clonotype has at least ten counts. The V gene is TRBV28, the J gene TRBJ2-4, with TRBD2 matching 8 bases. From germline, CDR1 is MDHEN and CDR2 SYDVKM. V gave up 5 bases and J gave up 9 bases; unmatched junction bases: 9. This CDR3 contains 14 residues. CDR3 sequence: CASSLRTSSTIQYF. In nucleotides, the CDR3 is TGTGCCAGCAGTCTCCGGACTAGCTCCACCATTCAGTACTTC.

Of note for this clonotype: A much larger clone lies a single base off, so this may be a read error. The chain links TRBV20-1 to TRBJ1-2, with 8 nucleotides matching TRBD1. The V gene's germline CDR1 is DFQATT and CDR2 SNEGSKA (reference sequence). The CDR3 loop spans 12 amino acids. The CDR3: CSARAGGYGHTF. The CDR3 bases are TGCAGTGCTAGGGCAGGGGGCTATGGCCACACCTTC.

The rearrangement uses TRBV29-1 and TRBJ1-2, with TRBD1 identical over 8 bases. J gave up 0 bases and V 0 bases, and 9 bases lay outside the gene matches. The V gene's germline CDR1 is SQVTM and CDR2 ANQGSEA. The CDR3 extends over 17 amino acids. The CDR3, as DNA: TGCAGCGTTGAAGAATTTCTGACAGGGGTCTCTAACTATGGCTACACCTTC. It yields the protein CSVEEFLTGVSNYGYTF.

This clonotype was recorded many times. The genes are TRBV7-9 and TRBJ2-7; 7 nucleotides line up with TRBD1. Losses at the gene ends were 6 bases for V and 2 bases for J; bases not matched to a gene: 10. The CDR3 runs to 15 residues. CDR1 is SEHNR and CDR2 is FQNEAQ in the germline V gene (reference sequence). The CDR3, as DNA: TGTGCCAGCAGTTCCGAGGGGGCCTCGGCCTACGAGCAGTACTTC. Translation: CASSSEGASAYEQYF.

There are a few counts of this clonotype. The genes are TRBV20-1 and TRBJ2-3; no clear D gene. Trimming removed 3 bases at V and 5 bases at J, with 9 bases between. There are 12 residues in the CDR3. The germline V gene encodes CDR1 DFQATT and CDR2 SNEGSKA (reference sequence). The CDR3 region is CSASESLDTQYF. In DNA form, the CDR3 reads TGCAGTGCTAGTGAGTCCTTAGATACGCAGTATTTT.

This clonotype was recorded at least ten times. The chain carries TRBV18 and TRBJ2-7; D may be TRBD2 (6 bases). The V gene lost 3 bases and the J gene lost 5 bases, with 14 bases spanning the gap. CDR3 size: 14 residues. Germline CDR1 reads KGHSH; CDR2 reads LQKENI. CDR3 protein: CASSPFKGGDEQYF. DNA for the CDR3: TGTGCCAGCTCACCTTTTAAGGGCGGGGACGAGCAGTACTTC. Using reference TRBV18 and TRBJ2-7 for the parts outside the CDR3, the full variable domain is NAGVMQNPRHLVRRRGQEARLRCSPMKGHSHVYWYRQLPEEGLKFMVYLQKENIIDESGMPKERFSAEFPKEGPSILRIQQVVRGDSAAYFCASSPFKGGDEQYFGPGTRLTVT.

At least ten counts were recorded for this clonotype. The V and J genes are TRBV6-2 or TRBV6-3 and TRBJ2-7; possible D gene TRBD1, 5 bases. Looked up from germline, CDR1 is MNHEY and CDR2 is SVGEGT. CDR3 length: 13 amino acids. The ends were cut back, 8 bases at V and 6 bases at J, with 17 bases in the middle. The CDR3: CASGDRALTEQYF. For the CDR3, the DNA is TGTGCCAGCGGAGACAGAGCCCTTACCGAGCAGTACTTC.

This clonotype occurred many times. The CDR3 protein is CASMGYAKETQYF. The CDR3 DNA follows: TGTGCCAGCATGGGTTACGCGAAAGAGACCCAGTACTTC. The gene calls are TRBV28 and TRBJ2-5; no reliable D call. There are 13 residues in the CDR3. V shed 7 bases and J shed 3 bases, with 12 bases lying between them. Per germline, CDR1 MDHEN and CDR2 SYDVKM.

On this clonotype itself: A much larger clone sits a single nucleotide away, making a read error possible. V is TRBV5-1 and J is TRBJ1-4; D is undetermined. Germline-derived CDR1 and CDR2 are SGHRS and YFSETQ. V shed 3 bases and J shed 3 bases, with 12 bases lying between them. This CDR3 is 15 amino acids long. CDR3 in amino acids: CASSSSQAPNEKLFF. The CDR3 DNA is TGCGCCAGCAGCTCCTCTCAAGCGCCTAATGAAAAACTGTTTTTT. The variable domain in full, completed from reference TRBV5-1 and TRBJ1-4, reads KAGVTQTPRYLIKTRGQQVTLSCSPISGHRSVSWYQQTPGQGLQFLFEYFSETQRNKGNFPGRFSGRQFSNSRSEMNVSTLELGDSALYLCASSSSQAPNEKLFFGSGTQLSVL.

Ten or more counts support this clonotype. This chain uses TRBV6-1 with TRBJ1-1; no clear D gene. Germline CDR1 MNHNS, CDR2 SASEGT. Trimming removed 11 bases from V and 0 bases from J, with 7 bases in between. The CDR3 is 11 amino acids. The CDR3 here is CAVAVNTEAFF. The CDR3 bases are TGTGCCGTGGCGGTGAACACTGAAGCTTTCTTT.

This clonotype has at least ten counts. The chain recombines TRBV7-3 with TRBJ2-7, with 7 positions matching TRBD2. The CDR3 loop spans 14 amino acids. V gave up 3 bases and J gave up 0 bases; unmatched junction bases: 2. Germline CDR1 SGHTA, CDR2 FQGTGA. The CDR3 sequence is CASSLSGDSYEQYF. The DNA of the CDR3 is TGTGCCAGCAGCTTGAGCGGGGACTCCTACGAGCAGTACTTC.

This clonotype was observed at least ten times. The chain recombines TRBV10-3 with TRBJ2-7, with 13 bases identical to TRBD2. Germline assignment: CDR1 ENHRY and CDR2 SYGVKD. The V and J ends lost 6 bases and 7 bases, in that order; junction bases with no gene match: 6. This CDR3 is 14 amino acids long. CDR3 DNA sequence: TGTGCCATCAGGAGACTAGCGGGAGGTGGGGAGCAGTACTTC. Translating gives CAIRRLAGGGEQYF.

The chain joins TRBV5-1 to TRBJ2-5; the match to TRBD2 covers 11 bases. The DNA matches TRBJ2-1 better at its end, which makes the J call doubtful. The CDR3 totals 17 residues. Germline assignment: CDR1 SGHRS and CDR2 YFSETQ. In DNA form, the CDR3 reads TGCGCCAGCAGCGAGACACCCCAGGGACTAGCGGACAATGAGCAGTTCTTC. It is translated as CASSETPQGLADNEQFF.

The CDR3 sequence is CSARVYRTSGRYDEQYF. CDR3 in DNA: TGCAGTGCTAGAGTGTACCGGACTAGCGGGAGATACGACGAGCAGTACTTC. V and J are TRBV20-1 and TRBJ2-7, with 13 bases aligning to TRBD2. Trimming took 1 base from V and 5 from J; bases not matched to a gene: 11. The CDR3 covers 17 residues. The germline V gene has CDR1 DFQATT and CDR2 SNEGSKA (reference sequence).

The chain is built from TRBV13 and TRBJ2-1, with D unclear. The CDR3 runs 12 residues. V lost 5 bases and J 3 bases, leaving 5 bases between the germline ends. Germline values: CDR1 PRHDT, CDR2 FYEKMQ (reference sequence). The CDR3 DNA reads as TGTGCCAGCAGCCTCCACTACAATGAGCAGTTCTTC. Translation gives CASSLHYNEQFF.

At least ten counts were recorded for this clonotype. The V gene is TRBV15, the J gene TRBJ1-5, with D hard to call. V was cut by 1 base and J by 2 bases, with 6 bases left in between. Germline loops: CDR1 LNHNV, CDR2 YYDKDF (reference sequence). This CDR3 is built from 14 residues. The CDR3 DNA reads as TGTGCCACCAGCAGAGGGGAAGGCAATCAGCCCCAGCATTTT. It specifies CATSRGEGNQPQHF.

This clonotype was counted a few times. In nucleotides, the CDR3 is TGTGCCAGCAGCTTAAACAGGGGATCTAATGAAAAACTGTTTTTT. Protein: CASSLNRGSNEKLFF. The V and J genes are TRBV7-9 and TRBJ1-4; 7 nucleotides agree with TRBD1. CDR1 is SEHNR and CDR2 is FQNEAQ in the germline V gene (reference sequence). V was clipped by 2 bases and J by 3 bases; unmatched bases: 3. This CDR3 has 15 residues.

This clonotype has a handful of counts. The genes are TRBV3-1 and TRBJ2-5, with TRBD2 identical over 8 bases. The CDR3 runs 15 residues. CDR1 is LGHDT, CDR2 YNNKEL, per germline (reference sequence). Trimming at V came to 4 bases and at J to 5 bases, leaving 9 bases not matched to a gene. CDR3 region: CASSPRVLAVETQYF. CDR3 coding DNA: TGTGCCAGCAGCCCGCGGGTACTAGCGGTGGAGACCCAGTACTTC.

The sample holds a few counts of this clonotype. The CDR3 DNA reads TGCAGTGCTAGAGAGAGGCAGCTCTCCTACGAGCAGTACTTC. It specifies CSARERQLSYEQYF. The chain uses TRBV20-1 and TRBJ2-7; D gene ambiguous. The CDR3 totals 14 residues. With 0 bases removed from V and 0 bases from J, the gap between germline ends came to 9 bases. Germline CDR1 and CDR2: DFQATT and SNEGSKA (reference sequence).

In this sample, this clonotype turned up many times. The chain carries TRBV9 and TRBJ1-1; 7 positions agree with TRBD1. CDR3 size: 13 residues. V shed 2 bases, J shed 6 bases, and the junction held 4 bases outside the gene matches. CDR1 SGDLS and CDR2 YYNGEE come from the germline V gene. This CDR3 is CASSVSGGAEAFF. The CDR3 nucleotides read TGTGCCAGCAGCGTCTCAGGGGGAGCTGAAGCTTTCTTT.

This clonotype turned up a few times. Just one base apart from a much larger clone, this may be a read error. The V call is TRBV2, the J call TRBJ1-1, with D unresolved. The V and J ends lost 6 bases and 1 base respectively, with 6 bases between them. CDR1 and CDR2 from the germline V gene are SNHLY and FYNNEI. This CDR3 spans 12 amino acids. The CDR3 is CASRNRNTEAFF. As DNA, the CDR3 is TGTGCCAGCAGGAACAGGAACACTGAAGCTTTCTTT.

For this clonotype: Just one base apart from a much larger clone, this may be a read error. The chain combines TRBV6-1 with TRBJ1-5; no clear D gene. Germline lookup yields CDR1 MNHNS and CDR2 SASEGT. The CDR3 has 14 residues. CDR3 in amino acids: CAGSLRPSNQPQHF. The CDR3 nucleotides read TGTGCCGGCAGTCTTCGACCTAGCAATCAGCCCCAGCATTTT.

There are a few counts of this clonotype. The rearrangement links TRBV3-1 to TRBJ2-7, with 9 positions matching TRBD2. Unmatched junction bases numbered 6, after V lost 4 bases and J lost 5 bases. There are 14 residues in the CDR3. Germline lookup yields CDR1 LGHDT and CDR2 YNNKEL (reference sequence). The CDR3 here is CASSRSGSLHEQYF. The CDR3, as DNA: TGTGCCAGCAGCCGTAGCGGGAGCCTGCACGAGCAGTACTTC.

CDR3 bases: TGCAGTGCTGGTACGGGACAGGGGCCGTGGAGGACCCTCCACTTT. Translating gives CSAGTGQGPWRTLHF. This chain connects TRBV20-1 to TRBJ1-6; 10 bases fit TRBD1. The junction had 15 bases not matched to a gene; V was cut back by 5 bases and J by 14 bases. The length of the CDR3 is 15 residues. CDR1 and CDR2 (germline): DFQATT, SNEGSKA (reference sequence).

The CDR3 sequence is CASSPYSGSRQETQYF. The DNA of the CDR3 is TGTGCCAGCAGCCCATATAGCGGAAGCCGCCAAGAGACCCAGTACTTC. The chain links TRBV9 to TRBJ2-5; TRBD2 might be the D (6 bases). Germline lookup yields CDR1 SGDLS and CDR2 YYNGEE. This CDR3 contains 16 residues. The V end was cut by 4 bases, the J end by 1 base, with 17 bases between.

This clonotype was counted at least ten times. The chain combines TRBV13 with TRBJ2-4, with TRBD1 matching 9 bases. Germline trimming cut 5 bases from V and 7 bases from J; bases unmatched to any gene: 9. The CDR3 loop spans 15 amino acids. Germline V gene lookup returns CDR1 PRHDT and CDR2 FYEKMQ (reference sequence). This CDR3 is CASSVTGQGRNIQYF. In nucleotides, the CDR3 is TGTGCCAGCAGCGTTACGGGACAGGGACGCAACATTCAGTACTTC.